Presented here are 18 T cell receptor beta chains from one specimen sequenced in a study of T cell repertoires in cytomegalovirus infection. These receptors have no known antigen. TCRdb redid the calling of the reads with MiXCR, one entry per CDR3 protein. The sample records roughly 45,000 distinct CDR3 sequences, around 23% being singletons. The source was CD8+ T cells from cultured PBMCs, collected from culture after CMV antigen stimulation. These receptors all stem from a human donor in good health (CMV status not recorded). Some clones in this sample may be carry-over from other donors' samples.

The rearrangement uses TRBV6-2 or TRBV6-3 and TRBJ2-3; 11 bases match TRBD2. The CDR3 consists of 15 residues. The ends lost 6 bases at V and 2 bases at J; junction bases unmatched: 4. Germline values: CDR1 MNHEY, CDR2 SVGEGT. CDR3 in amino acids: CASRGLADYTDTQYF. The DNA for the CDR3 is TGTGCCAGCAGGGGACTAGCGGACTACACAGATACGCAGTATTTT.

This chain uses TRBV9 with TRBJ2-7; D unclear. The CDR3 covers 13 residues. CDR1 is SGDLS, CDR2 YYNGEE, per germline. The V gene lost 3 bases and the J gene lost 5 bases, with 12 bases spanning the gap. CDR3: CASSGDGRDEQYF. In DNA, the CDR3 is TGTGCCAGCAGCGGGGATGGTAGGGACGAGCAGTACTTC.

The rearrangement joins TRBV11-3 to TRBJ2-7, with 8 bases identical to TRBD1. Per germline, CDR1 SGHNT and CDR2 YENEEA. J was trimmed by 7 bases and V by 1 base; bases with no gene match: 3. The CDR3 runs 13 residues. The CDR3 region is CASSLGQGKEQYF. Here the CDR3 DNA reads TGTGCCAGCAGCTTAGGACAGGGGAAGGAGCAGTACTTC.

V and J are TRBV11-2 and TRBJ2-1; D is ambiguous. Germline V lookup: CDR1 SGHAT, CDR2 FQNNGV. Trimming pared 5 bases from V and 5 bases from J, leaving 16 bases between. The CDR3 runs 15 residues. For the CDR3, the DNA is TGTGCCAGCAGCCCTTCGGGCGTAACGAACAATGAGCAGTTCTTC. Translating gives CASSPSGVTNNEQFF.

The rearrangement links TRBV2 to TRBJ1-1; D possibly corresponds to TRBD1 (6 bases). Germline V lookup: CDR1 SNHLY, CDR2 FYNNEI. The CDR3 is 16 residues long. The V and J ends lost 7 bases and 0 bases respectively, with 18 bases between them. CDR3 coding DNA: TGTGCCAGCAAAGGACAGTGGAAGGTAATGAACACTGAAGCTTTCTTT. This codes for CASKGQWKVMNTEAFF.

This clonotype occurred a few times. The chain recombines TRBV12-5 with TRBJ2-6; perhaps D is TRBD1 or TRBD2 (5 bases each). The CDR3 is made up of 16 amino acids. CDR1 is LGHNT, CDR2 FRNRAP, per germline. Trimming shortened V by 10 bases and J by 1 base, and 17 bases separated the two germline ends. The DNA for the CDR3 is TGTGCTACCACCCCGGGACGGTTGTCTGGGGCCAACGTCCTGACTTTC. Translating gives CATTPGRLSGANVLTF. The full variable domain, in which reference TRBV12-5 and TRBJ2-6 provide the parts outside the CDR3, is DARVTQTPRHKVTEMGQEVTMRCQPILGHNTVFWYRQTMMQGLELLAYFRNRAPLDDSGMPKDRFSAEMPDATLATLKIQPSEPRDSAVYFCATTPGRLSGANVLTFGAGSRLTVL.

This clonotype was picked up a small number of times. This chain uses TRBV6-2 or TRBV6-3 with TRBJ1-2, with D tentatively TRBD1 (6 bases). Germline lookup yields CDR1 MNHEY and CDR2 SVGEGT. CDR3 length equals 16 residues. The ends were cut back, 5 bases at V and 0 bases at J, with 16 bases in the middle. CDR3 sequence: CASSDTATGSNYGYTF. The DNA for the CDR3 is TGTGCCAGCAGTGACACCGCGACAGGATCTAACTATGGCTACACCTTC.

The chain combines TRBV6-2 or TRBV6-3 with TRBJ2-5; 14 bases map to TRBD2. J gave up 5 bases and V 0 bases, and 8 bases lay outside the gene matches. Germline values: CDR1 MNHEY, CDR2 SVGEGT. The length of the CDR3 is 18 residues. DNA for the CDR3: TGTGCCAGCAGTTACTCAGCGACTAGCGGGAGGGCCGGGGAGACCCAGTACTTC. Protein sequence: CASSYSATSGRAGETQYF.

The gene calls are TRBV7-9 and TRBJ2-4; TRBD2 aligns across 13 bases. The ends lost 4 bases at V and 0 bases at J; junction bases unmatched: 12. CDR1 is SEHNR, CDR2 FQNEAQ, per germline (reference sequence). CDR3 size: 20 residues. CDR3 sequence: CASSSTPGLAGRLAKNIQYF. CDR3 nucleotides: TGTGCCAGCAGCTCGACCCCGGGACTAGCGGGGAGACTAGCCAAAAACATTCAGTACTTC.

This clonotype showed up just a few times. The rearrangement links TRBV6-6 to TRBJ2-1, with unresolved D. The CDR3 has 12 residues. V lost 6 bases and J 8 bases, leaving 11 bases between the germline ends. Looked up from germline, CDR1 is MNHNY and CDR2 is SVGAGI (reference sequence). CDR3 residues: CASRPQRDEQFF. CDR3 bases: TGTGCCAGCAGACCACAACGTGATGAGCAGTTCTTC.

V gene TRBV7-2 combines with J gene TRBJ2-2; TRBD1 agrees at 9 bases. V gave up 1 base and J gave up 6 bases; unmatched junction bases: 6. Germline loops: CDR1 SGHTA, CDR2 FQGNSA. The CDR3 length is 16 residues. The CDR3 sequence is CASSLGDRVLAGELFF. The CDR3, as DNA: TGTGCCAGCAGCTTAGGGGACAGGGTTTTGGCCGGGGAGCTGTTTTTT.

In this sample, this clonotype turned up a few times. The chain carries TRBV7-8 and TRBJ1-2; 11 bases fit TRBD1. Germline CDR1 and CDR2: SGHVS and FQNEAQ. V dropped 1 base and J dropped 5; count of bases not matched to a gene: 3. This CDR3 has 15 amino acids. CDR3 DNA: TGTGCCAGCAGCTTAGGGACAGGGGGCGAGTATGGCTACACCTTC. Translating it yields CASSLGTGGEYGYTF. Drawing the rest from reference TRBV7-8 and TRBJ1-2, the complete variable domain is GAGVSQSPRYKVAKRGQDVALRCDPISGHVSLFWYQQALGQGPEFLTYFQNEAQLDKSGLPSDRFFAERPEGSVSTLKIQRTQQEDSAVYLCASSLGTGGEYGYTFGSGTRLTVV.

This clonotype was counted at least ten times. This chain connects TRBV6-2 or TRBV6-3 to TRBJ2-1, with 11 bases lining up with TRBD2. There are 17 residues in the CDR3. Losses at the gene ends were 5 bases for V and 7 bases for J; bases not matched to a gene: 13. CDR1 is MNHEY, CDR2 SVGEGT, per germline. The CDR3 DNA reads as TGTGCCAGCAGTCTAACCCGACTAGCGGGAAAGGGTAATGAGCAGTTCTTC. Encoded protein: CASSLTRLAGKGNEQFF.

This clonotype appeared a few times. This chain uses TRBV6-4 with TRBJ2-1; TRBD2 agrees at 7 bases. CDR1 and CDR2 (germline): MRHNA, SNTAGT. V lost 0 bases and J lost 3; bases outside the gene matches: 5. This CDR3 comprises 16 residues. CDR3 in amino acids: CASSDSSSGSYNEQFF. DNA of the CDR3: TGTGCCAGCAGTGACTCCTCTAGCGGAAGCTACAATGAGCAGTTCTTC.

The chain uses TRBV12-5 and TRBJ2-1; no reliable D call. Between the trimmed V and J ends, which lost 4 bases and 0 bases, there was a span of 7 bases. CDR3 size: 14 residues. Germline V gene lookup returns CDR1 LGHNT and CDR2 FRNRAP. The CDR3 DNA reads TGTGCTAGTGGTTCTTCCGCCTCCTACAATGAGCAGTTCTTC. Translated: CASGSSASYNEQFF.

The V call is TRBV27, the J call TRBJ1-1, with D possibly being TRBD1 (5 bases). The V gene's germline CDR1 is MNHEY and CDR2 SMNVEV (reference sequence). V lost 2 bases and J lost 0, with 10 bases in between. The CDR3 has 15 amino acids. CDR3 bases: TGTGCCAGCAGTTTAGACAGCTACATGAACACTGAAGCTTTCTTT. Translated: CASSLDSYMNTEAFF.

DNA of the CDR3: TGTGCCAGCAGCTCCAGCTCGAAGGGAACGAATTCACCCCTCCACTTT. Translating it yields CASSSSSKGTNSPLHF. The rearrangement links TRBV11-1 to TRBJ1-6; no firm D call. This CDR3 spans 16 amino acids. V shed 4 bases and J shed 7 bases, with 17 bases lying between them. Germline values: CDR1 SGHAT, CDR2 FQDESV (reference sequence).

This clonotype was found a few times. DNA for the CDR3: TGTGCCTCCCGGGACAGCTACAATGAGCAGTTCTTC. It codes for CASRDSYNEQFF. The rearrangement joins TRBV10-3 to TRBJ2-1, with TRBD1 matching over 7 bases. The CDR3 has 12 amino acids. CDR1 ENHRY and CDR2 SYGVKD come from the germline V gene. V dropped 11 bases and J dropped 3; count of bases not matched to a gene: 4.